This is a list of T cell receptor beta chains from one sample in a study of blood T cell repertoires in COVID-19. The table came from immunoSEQ multiplex PCR; TCRdb's copy has only in-frame clones and leaves some out. Altogether 200,000 to 250,000 clones are present, 75% to 85% being singletons, with the ten largest covering 7.4%. The specimen sequenced was peripheral blood. The receptors were gathered from a woman between 50 and 59 years old with acute or convalescent COVID-19. Both conserved end residues are part of each CDR3. The order of the fields is D gene, J gene, clone size, CDR3 length, V gene, CDR3 protein, CDR3 DNA. A D gene is named only where the DNA matches it firmly. Part of the rows lack a size; the others show once, few, many or a class for expanded clones.

TRBD2 | TRBJ2-1 | few | 17 | TRBV18 | CASSLGGQREGYNEQFF | TGTGCCAGCTCACTCGGTGGCCAGCGGGAGGGCTACAATGAGCAGTTCTTC
TRBD1 | TRBJ2-1 | - | 13 | TRBV28 | CASSRQGHNEQFF | TGTGCCAGCAGTCGACAGGGACACAATGAGCAGTTCTTC
TRBD1 | TRBJ1-1 | once | 16 | TRBV4-1 | CASRQQDRGMNTEAFF | TGCGCCAGCAGACAACAGGACAGGGGGATGAACACTGAAGCTTTCTTT
TRBD2 | TRBJ2-7 | - | 16 | TRBV6-5 | CASSFHTAGVSYEQYF | TGTGCCAGCAGTTTCCACACAGCGGGGGTCTCCTACGAGCAGTACTTC
TRBD1 | TRBJ1-4 | - | 13 | TRBV12-3/TRBV12-4 | CASRRTGGEKLFF | TGTGCCAGCAGACGGACAGGCGGAGAAAAACTGTTTTTT
TRBD2 | TRBJ2-1 | few | 15 | TRBV27 | CASIEGRGAYNEQFF | TGTGCCAGCATCGAAGGACGGGGGGCCTACAATGAGCAGTTCTTC
- | TRBJ1-1 | - | 14 | TRBV5-1 | CASSLERGYTEAFF | TGCGCCAGCAGCTTGGAAAGGGGGTACACTGAAGCTTTCTTT
TRBD2 | TRBJ2-4 | once | 17 | TRBV20-1 | CSASEPSGRAAKNIQYF | TGCAGTGCTAGTGAACCTAGCGGGAGGGCTGCCAAAAACATTCAGTACTTC
TRBD2 | TRBJ2-3 | once | 16 | TRBV2 | CASTRLAGVTVSGQYF | TGTGCCAGCACGAGACTAGCCGGGGTCACCGTCAGCGGGCAGTATTTT
TRBD1 | TRBJ1-1 | - | 15 | TRBV19 | CASSIQGVDDTEAFF | TGTGCCAGTAGTATTCAGGGGGTCGATGACACTGAAGCTTTCTTT
- | TRBJ2-7 | - | 13 | TRBV25-1 | CASSVRGRDEQYF | TGTGCCAGCAGTGTAAGGGGGCGGGATGAGCAGTACTTC
TRBD2 | TRBJ2-2 | - | 15 | TRBV6-6 | CASSSSGGGTGELFF | TGTGCCAGCAGTTCTTCCGGGGGGGGCACCGGGGAGCTGTTTTTT
TRBD1 | TRBJ1-2 | - | 17 | TRBV7-8 | CASSRKTGGASYAGYTF | TGTGCCAGCAGTCGAAAGACAGGGGGCGCTTCCTATGCGGGCTACACCTTC
- | TRBJ2-2 | - | 14 | TRBV5-1 | CASSLKQYTGELFF | TGCGCCAGCAGCTTGAAACAGTACACCGGGGAGCTGTTTTTT
- | TRBJ2-5 | - | 18 | TRBV28 | CASSLSRGLGSIQETQYF | TGTGCCAGCAGTTTATCCAGGGGCCTAGGATCCATCCAAGAGACCCAGTACTTC
- | TRBJ2-7 | once | 14 | TRBV30 | CAWARGDGVYEQYF | TGTGCCTGGGCCCGCGGGGACGGAGTCTACGAGCAGTACTTC
TRBD2 | TRBJ2-7 | - | 15 | TRBV9 | CASSVGLALGYEQYF | TGTGCCAGCAGCGTAGGACTAGCGTTGGGCTACGAGCAGTACTTC
- | TRBJ1-2 | few | 15 | TRBV7-3 | CASSSTPGERKGYTF | TGTGCCAGCAGCTCTACCCCGGGGGAGCGGAAAGGCTACACCTTC
TRBD2 | TRBJ2-7 | - | 17 | TRBV5-4 | CASTSGTSGSGKKEQYF | TGTGCCAGCACCTCCGGGACTAGCGGGAGTGGGAAAAAGGAGCAGTACTTC
TRBD2 | TRBJ2-3 | - | 20 | TRBV5-1 | CASSFQGLAGGLFSTDTQYF | TGCGCCAGCAGCTTCCAGGGACTAGCGGGGGGGCTGTTTAGCACAGATACGCAGTATTTT
TRBD1 | TRBJ2-7 | - | 15 | TRBV11-2 | CASSLFQGESYEQYF | TGTGCCAGCAGCTTATTTCAGGGGGAATCCTACGAGCAGTACTTC
- | TRBJ1-5 | - | 14 | TRBV7-8 | CASSFSRGNQPQHF | TGTGCCAGCAGCTTCTCCCGGGGCAATCAGCCCCAGCATTTT
TRBD1 | TRBJ1-1 | - | 14 | TRBV5-1 | CASSTRTGESEAFF | TGCGCCAGCAGCACTCGGACAGGGGAGTCTGAAGCTTTCTTT
- | TRBJ1-4 | few | 13 | TRBV27 | CASSFRADEKLFF | TGTGCCAGCAGTTTTAGAGCTGATGAAAAACTGTTTTTT
TRBD1 | TRBJ2-7 | - | 12 | TRBV5-1 | CASSPGQGEQYF | TGCGCCAGCAGCCCGGGACAGGGAGAGCAGTACTTC
- | TRBJ2-5 | - | 14 | TRBV7-6 | CASSPRGARETQYF | TGTGCCAGCAGCCCACGGGGGGCGAGGGAGACCCAGTACTTC
- | TRBJ1-2 | few | 16 | TRBV5-1 | CASSRGNEGSNYGYTF | TGCGCCAGCAGCAGGGGGAACGAGGGATCGAACTATGGCTACACCTTC
TRBD1 | TRBJ2-3 | - | 15 | TRBV7-3 | CASSVRQGDTDTQYF | TGTGCCAGCAGCGTGCGACAGGGGGATACAGATACGCAGTATTTT
- | TRBJ2-5 | - | 15 | TRBV24-1 | CATSDLARGQETQYF | TGTGCCACCAGTGATTTGGCCAGGGGACAAGAGACCCAGTACTTC
- | TRBJ2-2 | few | 15 | TRBV7-9 | CARPRTGGYTGELFF | TGTGCCAGGCCCCGGACGGGGGGCTACACCGGGGAGCTGTTTTTT
- | TRBJ2-7 | - | 11 | TRBV20-1 | CSASAANEQYF | TGCAGTGCTAGCGCTGCGAACGAGCAGTACTTC